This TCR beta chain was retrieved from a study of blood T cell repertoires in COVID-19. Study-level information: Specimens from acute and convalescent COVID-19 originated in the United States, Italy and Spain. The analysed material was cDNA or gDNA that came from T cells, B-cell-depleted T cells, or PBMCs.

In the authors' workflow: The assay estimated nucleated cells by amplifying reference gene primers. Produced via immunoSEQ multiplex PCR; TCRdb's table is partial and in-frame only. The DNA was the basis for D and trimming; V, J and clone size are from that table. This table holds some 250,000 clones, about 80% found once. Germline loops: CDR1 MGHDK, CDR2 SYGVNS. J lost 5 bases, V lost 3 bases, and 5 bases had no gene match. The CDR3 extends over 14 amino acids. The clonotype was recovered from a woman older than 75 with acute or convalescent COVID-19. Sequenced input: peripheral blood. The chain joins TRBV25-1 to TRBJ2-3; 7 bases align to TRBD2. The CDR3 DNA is TGTGCCAGCAGTGATTGGCAGCGGGGAGATACGCAGTATTTT. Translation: CASSDWQRGDTQYF.